This T cell receptor (beta chain) was sequenced during a study of blood T cell repertoires in COVID-19. Assay used: immunoSEQ multiplex PCR; TCRdb lists only in-frame clones, some missing. Of over 130,000 clones in the sample, about 84% are singletons; the top ten hold 1.5% to 2%. Germline V gene lookup returns CDR1 MNHEY and CDR2 SMNVEV (reference sequence). V dropped 0 bases and J dropped 3; count of bases not matched to a gene: 8. The CDR3 is made up of 18 amino acids. Participants had their cohort set by participant-reported clinical history. This TCR was sampled from a young woman who had been exposed to COVID-19. Sample: PBMCs or T cells enriched from blood (not recorded which). The V gene is TRBV27, the J gene TRBJ1-2, with 12 bases fitting TRBD1. CDR3 DNA sequence: TGTGCCAGCAGTTTATCCCCGGGACAGGGGGCTACTCACTATGGCTACACCTTC. This encodes CASSLSPGQGATHYGYTF.